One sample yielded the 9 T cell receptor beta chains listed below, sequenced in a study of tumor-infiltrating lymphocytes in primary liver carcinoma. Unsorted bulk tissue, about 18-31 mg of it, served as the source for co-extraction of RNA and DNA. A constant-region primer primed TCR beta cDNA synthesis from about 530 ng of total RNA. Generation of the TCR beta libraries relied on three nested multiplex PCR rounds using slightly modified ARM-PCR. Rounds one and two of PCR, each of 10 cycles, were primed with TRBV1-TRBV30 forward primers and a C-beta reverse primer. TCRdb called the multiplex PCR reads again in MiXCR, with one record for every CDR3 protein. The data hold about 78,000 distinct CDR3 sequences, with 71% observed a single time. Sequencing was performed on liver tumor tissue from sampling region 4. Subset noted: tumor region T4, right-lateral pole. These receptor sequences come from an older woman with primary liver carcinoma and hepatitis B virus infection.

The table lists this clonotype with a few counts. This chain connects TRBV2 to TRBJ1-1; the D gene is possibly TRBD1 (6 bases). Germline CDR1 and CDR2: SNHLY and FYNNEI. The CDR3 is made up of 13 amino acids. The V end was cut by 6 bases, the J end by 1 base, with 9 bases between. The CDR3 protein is CASSQGQNTEAFF. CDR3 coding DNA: TGTGCCAGCAGCCAGGGACAGAACACTGAAGCTTTCTTT.

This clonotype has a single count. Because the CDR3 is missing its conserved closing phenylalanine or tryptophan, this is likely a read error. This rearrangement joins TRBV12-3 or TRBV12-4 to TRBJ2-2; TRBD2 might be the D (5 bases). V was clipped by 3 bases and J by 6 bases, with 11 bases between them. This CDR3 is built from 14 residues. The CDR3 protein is CASSLGAGPGELFY. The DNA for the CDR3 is TGTGCCAGCAGTTTGGGCGCGGGCCCCGGGGAGCTGTTTTAT.

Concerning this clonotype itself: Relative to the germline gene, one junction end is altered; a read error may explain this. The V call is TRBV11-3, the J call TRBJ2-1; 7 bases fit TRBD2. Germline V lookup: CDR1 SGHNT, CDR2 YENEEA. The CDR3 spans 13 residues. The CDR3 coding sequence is TGTGCCAGCAGCTCGGGAGGTAGCTGGGAGCAGTCCTTC. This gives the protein CASSSGGSWEQSF.

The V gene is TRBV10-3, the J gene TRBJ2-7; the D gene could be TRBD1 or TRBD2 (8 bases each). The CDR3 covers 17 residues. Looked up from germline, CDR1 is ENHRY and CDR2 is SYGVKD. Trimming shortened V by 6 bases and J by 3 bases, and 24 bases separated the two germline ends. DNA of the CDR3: TGTGCCATCAGCGACCACAGGGGGACTAGTGGGAACTACGAGCAGTACTTC. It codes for CAISDHRGTSGNYEQYF.

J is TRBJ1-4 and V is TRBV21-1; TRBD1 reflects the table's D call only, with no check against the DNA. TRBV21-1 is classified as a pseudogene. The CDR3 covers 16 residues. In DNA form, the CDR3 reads TGTGCCAGCAGTCATTCCTCAGGGAAGGGTATTGAAAAACTGTTTTTT. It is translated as CASSHSSGKGIEKLFF.

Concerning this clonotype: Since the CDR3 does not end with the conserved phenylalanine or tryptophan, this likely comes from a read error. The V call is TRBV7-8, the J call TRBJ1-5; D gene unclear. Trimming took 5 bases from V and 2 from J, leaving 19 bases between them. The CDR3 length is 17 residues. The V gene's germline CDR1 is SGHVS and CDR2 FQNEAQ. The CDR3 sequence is CASSALLWRVGNQPQHY. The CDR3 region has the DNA TGTGCCAGCAGCGCCCTATTGTGGCGAGTGGGCAATCAGCCCCAGCATTAT.

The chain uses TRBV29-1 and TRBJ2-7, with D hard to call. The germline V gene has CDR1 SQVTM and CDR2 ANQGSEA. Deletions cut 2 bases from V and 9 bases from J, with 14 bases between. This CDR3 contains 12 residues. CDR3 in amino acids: CSVESSSYVQYF. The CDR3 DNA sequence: TGCAGCGTTGAAAGCAGCTCCTATGTGCAGTACTTC.

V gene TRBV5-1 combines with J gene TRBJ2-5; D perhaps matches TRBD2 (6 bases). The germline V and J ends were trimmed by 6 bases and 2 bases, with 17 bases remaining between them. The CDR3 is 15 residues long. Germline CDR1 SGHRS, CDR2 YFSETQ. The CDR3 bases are TGCGCCAGCAACATGGGAAGGACTACTCAAGAGACCCAGTACTTC. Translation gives CASNMGRTTQETQYF.

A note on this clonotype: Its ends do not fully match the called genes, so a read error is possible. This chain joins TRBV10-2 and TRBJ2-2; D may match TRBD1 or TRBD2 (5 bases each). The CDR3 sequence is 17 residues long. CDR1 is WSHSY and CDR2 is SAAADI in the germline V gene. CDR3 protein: CASIESPTGAYTGELFF. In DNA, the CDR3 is TGCGCCAGCATTGAGTCGCCAACCGGGGCGTACACCGGGGAACTGTTTTTT.